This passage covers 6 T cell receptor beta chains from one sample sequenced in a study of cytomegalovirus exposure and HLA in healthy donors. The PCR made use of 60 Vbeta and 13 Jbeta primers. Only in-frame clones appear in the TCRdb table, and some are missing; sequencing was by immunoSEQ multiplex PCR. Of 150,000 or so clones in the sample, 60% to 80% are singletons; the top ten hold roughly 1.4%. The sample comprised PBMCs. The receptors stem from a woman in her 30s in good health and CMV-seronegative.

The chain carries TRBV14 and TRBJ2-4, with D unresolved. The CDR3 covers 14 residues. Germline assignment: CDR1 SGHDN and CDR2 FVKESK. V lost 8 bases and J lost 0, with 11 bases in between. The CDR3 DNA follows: TGTGCCAGCTTCCGCTATAGAGCCAAAAACATTCAGTACTTC. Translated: CASFRYRAKNIQYF.

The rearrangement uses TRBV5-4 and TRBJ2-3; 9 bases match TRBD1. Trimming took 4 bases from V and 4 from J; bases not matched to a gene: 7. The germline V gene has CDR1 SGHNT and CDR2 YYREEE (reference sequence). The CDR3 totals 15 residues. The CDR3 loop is CASSPRDRESDTQYF. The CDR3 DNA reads TGTGCCAGCAGCCCCCGGGACAGGGAATCAGATACGCAGTATTTT.

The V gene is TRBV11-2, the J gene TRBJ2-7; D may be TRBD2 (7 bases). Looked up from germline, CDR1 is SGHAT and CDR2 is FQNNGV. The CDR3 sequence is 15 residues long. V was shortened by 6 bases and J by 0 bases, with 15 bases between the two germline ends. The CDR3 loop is CASRGGLSSSYEQYF. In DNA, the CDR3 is TGTGCCAGCAGGGGGGGGCTTTCTAGCTCCTACGAGCAGTACTTC.

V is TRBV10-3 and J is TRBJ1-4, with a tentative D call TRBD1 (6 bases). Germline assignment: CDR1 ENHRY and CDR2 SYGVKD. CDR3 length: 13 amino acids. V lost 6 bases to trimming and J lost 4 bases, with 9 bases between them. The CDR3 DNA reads TGTGCCATCAGGGGACAAAGTAATGAAAAACTGTTTTTT. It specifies CAIRGQSNEKLFF.

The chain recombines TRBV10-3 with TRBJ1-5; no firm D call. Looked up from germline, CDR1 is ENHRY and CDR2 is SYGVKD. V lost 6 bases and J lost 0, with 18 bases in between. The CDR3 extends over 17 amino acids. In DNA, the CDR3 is TGTGCCATCAGCAATTCGCTGGGCAGTTATAGCAATCAGCCCCAGCATTTT. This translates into CAISNSLGSYSNQPQHF.

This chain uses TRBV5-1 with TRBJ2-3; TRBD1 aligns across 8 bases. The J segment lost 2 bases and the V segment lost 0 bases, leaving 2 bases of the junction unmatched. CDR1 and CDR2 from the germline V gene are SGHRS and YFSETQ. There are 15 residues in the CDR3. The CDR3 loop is CASSLATGATDTQYF. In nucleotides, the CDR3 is TGCGCCAGCAGCTTGGCGACAGGGGCCACAGATACGCAGTATTTT. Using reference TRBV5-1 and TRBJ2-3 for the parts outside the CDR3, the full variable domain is KAGVTQTPRYLIKTRGQQVTLSCSPISGHRSVSWYQQTPGQGLQFLFEYFSETQRNKGNFPGRFSGRQFSNSRSEMNVSTLELGDSALYLCASSLATGATDTQYFGPGTRLTVL.